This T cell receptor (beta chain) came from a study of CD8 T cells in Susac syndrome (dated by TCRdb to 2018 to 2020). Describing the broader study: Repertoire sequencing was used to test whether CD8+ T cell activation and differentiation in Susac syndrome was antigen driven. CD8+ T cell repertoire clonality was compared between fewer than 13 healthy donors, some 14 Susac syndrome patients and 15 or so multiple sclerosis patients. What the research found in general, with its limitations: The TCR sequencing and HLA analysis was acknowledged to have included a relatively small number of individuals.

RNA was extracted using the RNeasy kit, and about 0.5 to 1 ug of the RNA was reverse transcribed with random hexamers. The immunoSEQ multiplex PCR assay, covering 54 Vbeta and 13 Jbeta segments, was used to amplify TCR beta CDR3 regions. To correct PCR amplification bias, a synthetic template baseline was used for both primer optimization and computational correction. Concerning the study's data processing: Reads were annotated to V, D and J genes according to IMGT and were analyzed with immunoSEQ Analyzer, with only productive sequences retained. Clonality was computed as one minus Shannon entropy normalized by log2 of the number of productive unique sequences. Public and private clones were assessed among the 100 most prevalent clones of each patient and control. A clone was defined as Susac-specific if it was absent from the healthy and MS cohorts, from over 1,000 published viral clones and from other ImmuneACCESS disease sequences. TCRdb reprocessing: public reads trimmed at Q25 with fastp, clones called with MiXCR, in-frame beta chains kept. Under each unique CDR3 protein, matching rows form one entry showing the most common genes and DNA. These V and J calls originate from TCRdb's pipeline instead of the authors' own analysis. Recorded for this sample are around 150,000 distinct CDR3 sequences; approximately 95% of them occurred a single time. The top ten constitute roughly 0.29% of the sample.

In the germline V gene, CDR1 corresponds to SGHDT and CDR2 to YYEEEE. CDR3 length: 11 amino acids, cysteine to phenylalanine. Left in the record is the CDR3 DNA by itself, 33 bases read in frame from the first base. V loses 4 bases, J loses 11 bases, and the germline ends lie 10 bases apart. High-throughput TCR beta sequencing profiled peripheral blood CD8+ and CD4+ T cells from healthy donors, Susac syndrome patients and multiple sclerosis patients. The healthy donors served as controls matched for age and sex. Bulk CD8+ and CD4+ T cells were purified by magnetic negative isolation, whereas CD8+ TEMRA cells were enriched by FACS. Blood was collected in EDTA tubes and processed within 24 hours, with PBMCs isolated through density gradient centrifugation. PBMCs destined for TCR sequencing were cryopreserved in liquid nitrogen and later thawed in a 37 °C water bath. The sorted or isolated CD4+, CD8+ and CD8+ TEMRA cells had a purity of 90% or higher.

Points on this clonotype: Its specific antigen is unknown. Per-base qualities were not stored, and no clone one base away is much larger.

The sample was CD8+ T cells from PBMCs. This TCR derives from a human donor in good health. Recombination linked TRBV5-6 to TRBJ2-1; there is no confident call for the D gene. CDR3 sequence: CASSLDGQQFF. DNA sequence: TGTGCCAGCAGCCTTGATGGACAGCAGTTCTTC.